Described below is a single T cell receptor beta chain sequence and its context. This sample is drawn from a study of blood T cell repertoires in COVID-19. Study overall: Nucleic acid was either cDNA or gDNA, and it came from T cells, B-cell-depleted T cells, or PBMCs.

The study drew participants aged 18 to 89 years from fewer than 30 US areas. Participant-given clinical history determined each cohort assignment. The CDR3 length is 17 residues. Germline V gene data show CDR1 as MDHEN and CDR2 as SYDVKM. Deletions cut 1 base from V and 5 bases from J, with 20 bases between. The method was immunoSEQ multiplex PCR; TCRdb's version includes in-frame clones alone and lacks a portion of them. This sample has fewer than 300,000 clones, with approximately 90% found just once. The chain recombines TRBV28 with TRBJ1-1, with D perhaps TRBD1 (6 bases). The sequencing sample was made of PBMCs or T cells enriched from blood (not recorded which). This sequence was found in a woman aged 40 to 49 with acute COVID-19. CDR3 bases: TGTGCCAGCAGTTTATCTGTAGGGGGGGGAACGTGGACTGAAGCTTTCTTT. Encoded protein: CASSLSVGGGTWTEAFF.